A selection of T cell receptor beta chains follows, all from one sample in a study of T cell repertoires in cytomegalovirus infection. TCRdb ran MiXCR on the reads and lists one entry per CDR3 protein. The sample yields around 210,000 distinct CDR3 sequences, 5% to 8.5% seen once. The sample taken for sequencing was PBMCs. The source of these receptors is a human donor in good health (CMV status not recorded). Some clones in this sample may be carry-over from other donors' samples. Each CDR3 is given with its conserved first and last residue. A D gene is named only where the DNA matches it firmly. Clone size is given for some rows only: seen once, a few or many times, or a class if the clone is expanded.

J,V,D,size,DNA,CDR3
TRBJ2-6,TRBV19,.,many,TGTGCCAGTAGTGCGAATACAGGGCCAGGGGCCAACGTCCTGACTTTC,CASSANTGPGANVLTF
TRBJ2-7,TRBV2,.,.,TGTGCCAGCAGTGTGCTAGCCTCCTACGAGCAGTACTTC,CASSVLASYEQYF
TRBJ1-3,TRBV7-2,.,many,TGTGCCAGCAGCTTAGTGTCTGGAAACACCATATATTTT,CASSLVSGNTIYF
TRBJ2-5,TRBV7-9,.,.,TGTGCCAGCAGCCTTCCGGGTTCTCAAGAGACCCAGTACTTC,CASSLPGSQETQYF
TRBJ2-1,TRBV5-1,TRBD1,many,TGCGCCAGCAGCTTAAAGACAGGGGCGGGTAGTGAGCAGTTCTTC,CASSLKTGAGSEQFF
TRBJ1-3,TRBV7-2,TRBD1,many,TGTGCCAGCAGCTTATGGGCGGCAGGGGGCATTTCTCTGGGAAACACCATATATTTT,CASSLWAAGGISLGNTIYF
TRBJ2-5,TRBV9,TRBD2,.,TGTGCCAGCAGCGTAGGCGGGGGGCAAGAGACCCAGTACTTC,CASSVGGGQETQYF
TRBJ1-2,TRBV18,.,.,TGTGCCAGTGGCTTGCTGGATGGCTACACCTTC,CASGLLDGYTF
TRBJ2-7,TRBV12-3/TRBV12-4,.,many,TGTGCCAGCAGTTTAAGGGGACTCCGCTACGAGCAGTACTTC,CASSLRGLRYEQYF
TRBJ2-1,TRBV7-9,.,many,TGTGCCAGCAGCCAGACTTCGAGCTCCTACAATGAGCAGTTCTTC,CASSQTSSSYNEQFF
TRBJ2-1,TRBV29-1,TRBD2,many,TGCAGCGCCGGCGGTCGGGGGGTGGGGAATGAGCAGTTCTTC,CSAGGRGVGNEQFF
TRBJ1-6,TRBV12-3/TRBV12-4,.,many,TGTGCCAGCAGCTCCACCGACAGCCCCTATAATTCACCCCTCCACTTT,CASSSTDSPYNSPLHF
TRBJ1-5,TRBV20-1,.,.,TGCAGTGCTGTACACACACTTAGCAATCAGCCCCAGCATTTT,CSAVHTLSNQPQHF
TRBJ1-6,TRBV13,.,many,TGTGCCAGCAGCTTAAGGGTGGCAGGTCCCCTCCACTTT,CASSLRVAGPLHF
TRBJ1-1,TRBV12-5,.,many,TGTGCTAGTGGCCTCGCGGGGGAATACACTGAAGCTTTCTTT,CASGLAGEYTEAFF
TRBJ1-1,TRBV19,TRBD1,many,TGTGCCAGTAGTACCAAAGCAGGGGGAAGGACTGAAGCTTTCTTT,CASSTKAGGRTEAFF
TRBJ2-1,TRBV30,TRBD2,many,TGTGCCTGGAGTGGACTAGCGGACTACAATGAGCAGTTCTTC,CAWSGLADYNEQFF